The clone carrying this T cell receptor beta chain has a single count. Original processing notes: Quantification of nucleated cells was approximated via reference gene primer amplification. Clones were sequenced by immunoSEQ multiplex PCR, and TCRdb holds only the in-frame ones, with some missing. That table furnishes V, J and clone size, whereas the DNA furnished D and trimming. The repertoire has roughly 670,000 clones, 90% of them found once; the top ten carry roughly 0.25%. Trimming took 8 bases from V and 1 from J, leaving 14 bases between them. This CDR3 spans 14 amino acids. Germline CDR1 SNHLY, CDR2 FYNNEI. The data stem from a study of blood T cell repertoires in COVID-19. About the research overall: The analysed material was cDNA or gDNA that came from T cells, B-cell-depleted T cells, or PBMCs.

The source material was peripheral blood. This TCR derives from a woman between 18 and 30 years old with acute or convalescent COVID-19. The chain uses TRBV2 and TRBJ1-1; maybe TRBD1 (5 bases). This CDR3 reads CASSARVTNTEAFF. For the CDR3, the DNA is TGTGCCAGCTCCGCCAGGGTAACGAACACTGAAGCTTTCTTT.